These T cell receptor beta chains were read from a single sample in a study of T cells in localized non-small cell lung cancer. The protocol was immunoSEQ multiplex PCR, while the TCRdb copy is restricted to in-frame clones and leaves out a portion. Counted here are approximately 100,000 clones, roughly 91% occurring once; the ten biggest clones make up roughly 4.3%. Here the sequenced sample was PBMCs, taken before any cancer treatment. All receptors come from a woman aged 35-75 years with stage II squamous cell lung carcinoma. The CDR3 runs from the conserved cysteine through the conserved F or W. A D gene is named only where the DNA matches it firmly. Size values are once, few and many counts, or a class for expanded clones, and some rows have none.

J gene | clone size | D gene | V gene | CDR3 protein | CDR3 DNA
TRBJ1-3 | NA | NA | TRBV5-1 | CASSPTGLGDTIYF | TGCGCCAGCAGCCCTACGGGGTTGGGGGACACCATATATTTT
TRBJ2-5 | NA | NA | TRBV29-1 | CSVPLQFQTQYF | TGCAGCGTCCCGCTACAGTTTCAGACCCAGTACTTC
TRBJ1-5 | NA | NA | TRBV21-1 | CASSKRQAVNQPQHF | TGTGCCAGCAGCAAAAGACAGGCCGTGAATCAGCCCCAGCATTTT
TRBJ2-5 | NA | TRBD1 | TRBV7-2 | CASSTGQGSETQYF | TGTGCCAGCAGCACGGGACAGGGGTCCGAGACCCAGTACTTC
TRBJ1-6 | NA | NA | TRBV6-1 | CASNSFKGNNSPLHF | TGTGCCAGCAACTCCTTTAAAGGGAATAATTCACCCCTCCACTTT
TRBJ2-5 | NA | TRBD1 | TRBV6-1 | CASSDPRQGRETQYF | TGTGCCAGCAGTGACCCAAGACAGGGGAGAGAGACCCAGTACTTC
TRBJ1-2 | NA | NA | TRBV6-6 | CASSLSRDHRGYGYTF | TGTGCCAGCAGTTTAAGCCGGGATCACCGAGGGTATGGCTACACCTTC
TRBJ1-3 | once | NA | TRBV5-8 | CASSGGPSGNTIYF | TGTGCCAGCAGCGGGGGGCCCTCTGGAAACACCATATATTTT
TRBJ1-6 | NA | TRBD1 | TRBV28 | CASSFLRTGTINSPLHF | TGTGCCAGCAGTTTCCTCAGGACAGGGACGATAAATTCACCCCTCCACTTT
TRBJ2-2 | NA | TRBD1 | TRBV10-1 | CASSGRGTGELFF | TGCGCCAGCAGTGGCAGGGGGACCGGGGAGCTGTTTTTT
TRBJ2-3 | NA | NA | TRBV6-6 | CASSSNTDTQYF | TGTGCCAGCAGCTCAAACACAGATACGCAGTATTTT
TRBJ2-2 | few | NA | TRBV9 | CASSVDVGELFF | TGTGCCAGCAGCGTAGACGTCGGGGAGCTGTTTTTT
TRBJ1-2 | NA | NA | TRBV15 | CATSRGGTSAHYGYTF | TGTGCCACCAGCAGAGGGGGGACATCCGCCCATTATGGCTACACCTTC
TRBJ1-2 | once | NA | TRBV2 | CAADREATGGGYTF | TGTGCCGCGGACCGTGAAGCCACAGGTGGCGGCTACACCTTC
TRBJ2-1 | NA | TRBD2 | TRBV12-5 | CASGSSRDLLRTRKDNEQFF | TGTGCTAGTGGTTCTTCCCGGGACCTACTTAGGACTAGGAAGGACAATGAGCAGTTCTTC
TRBJ1-4 | NA | NA | TRBV6-6 | CASSYLGAEEKLFF | TGTGCCAGCAGTTACTTAGGGGCAGAGGAAAAACTGTTTTTT
TRBJ2-1 | few | NA | TRBV11-2 | CASRGIRQVYNEQFF | TGTGCCAGCAGGGGAATCAGACAGGTCTACAATGAGCAGTTCTTC
TRBJ1-4 | NA | TRBD1 | TRBV10-1 | CASSDGQGANEKLFF | TGCGCCAGCAGCGATGGACAGGGGGCTAATGAAAAACTGTTTTTT
TRBJ1-1 | NA | NA | TRBV29-1 | CSVEVGVATEAFF | TGCAGCGTTGAAGTCGGGGTTGCAACTGAAGCTTTCTTT
TRBJ1-1 | NA | NA | TRBV5-1 | CASSWTVNTEAFF | TGCGCCAGCAGCTGGACGGTTAACACTGAAGCTTTCTTT
TRBJ1-2 | NA | NA | TRBV6-1 | CASSEMRGKGYGYTF | TGTGCCAGCAGTGAGATGAGGGGTAAAGGCTATGGCTACACCTTC
TRBJ2-7 | few | TRBD1 | TRBV19 | CASSPGQVSYEQYF | TGTGCCAGTAGTCCCGGACAGGTGAGCTACGAGCAGTACTTC
TRBJ2-7 | NA | TRBD1 | TRBV5-5 | CASSSRGTGTYEQYF | TGTGCCAGCAGCTCCCGAGGGACAGGGACCTACGAGCAGTACTTC
TRBJ2-7 | NA | TRBD1 | TRBV29-1 | CSVERGGTGSSYEQYF | TGCAGCGTTGAGAGGGGGGGGACAGGGAGCTCCTACGAGCAGTACTTC
TRBJ2-1 | NA | TRBD2 | TRBV2 | CASVSSRGGPYNEQFF | TGTGCCAGCGTTAGCTCCCGGGGGGGCCCCTACAATGAGCAGTTCTTC